This T cell receptor (beta chain) was sequenced for a study of T cells in Graves' hyperthyroidism and ophthalmopathy. Amplified TCR beta CDR3 regions derived from RNA transcripts. In the first-round RT-PCR of the TCR CDR3, the HTBI primer set was used. TCRdb used MiXCR to reprocess the multiplex PCR reads, holding one entry per CDR3 protein. The sample contains 600,000 to 850,000 distinct CDR3 sequences, approximately 19% of which appear only once. This clonotype was seen more than once but under ten times. The ends lost 4 bases at V and 3 bases at J; junction bases unmatched: 13. From germline, CDR1 is MNHEY and CDR2 SMNVEV (reference sequence). The CDR3 is made up of 19 amino acids. A patient was excluded if there was uncontrolled infection, other autoimmune disease, pregnancy or lactation.

This receptor was obtained from a woman in her forties or fifties with Graves' hyperthyroidism that later progressed to Graves' ophthalmopathy. This sequence joins TRBV27 and TRBJ2-3, with TRBD2 identical over 13 bases. The sequencing input was blood. CDR3 residues: CASSSLLAGGPISTDTQYF. CDR3 in DNA: TGTGCCAGCAGTTCATTACTAGCGGGGGGGCCAATCAGTACAGATACGCAGTATTTT.